This entry lists 25 T cell receptor beta chains sequenced from one sample in a study of neurological immune-mediated disorders. TCRdb reprocessed the 5' RACE reads with MiXCR, giving one entry per CDR3 protein. The data show roughly 90,000 distinct CDR3 sequences, with roughly 3.2% seen just once and approximately 2.9% held by the top ten. The source material was PBMCs. The source of these receptors is a woman aged 50 to 60 with multiple sclerosis.

This clonotype was detected ten times or more. Written as DNA, the CDR3 is TGTGCCAGCTCACGACAGGGCCACACCGGGGAGCTGTTTTTT. Its protein product is CASSRQGHTGELFF. This chain uses TRBV18 with TRBJ2-2; TRBD1 agrees at 7 bases. The V segment lost 4 bases and the J segment 3 bases; nucleotides outside the gene matches: 2. Germline assignment: CDR1 KGHSH and CDR2 LQKENI. The CDR3 covers 14 residues.

This clonotype has ten or more counts. V usage is TRBV20-1 and J usage is TRBJ2-2; perhaps TRBD1 as D (6 bases). The CDR3 is made up of 15 amino acids. Trimming stripped 0 bases from V and 4 bases from J, with 12 bases between. Germline CDR1 reads DFQATT; CDR2 reads SNEGSKA (reference sequence). In DNA form, the CDR3 reads TGCAGTGCTAGAGACGGAGCAGGGGCCACCGGGGAGCTGTTTTTT. Translated: CSARDGAGATGELFF.

This clonotype was seen ten or more times. The rearrangement joins TRBV2 to TRBJ2-1, with 10 nucleotides matching TRBD2. The CDR3 contains 12 residues. Germline V gives CDR1 SNHLY, CDR2 FYNNEI. The V segment lost 7 bases and the J segment 15 bases; nucleotides outside the gene matches: 9. The CDR3 spells CASNVAGGVPFF. The CDR3 DNA is TGTGCCAGCAATGTAGCGGGGGGCGTACCGTTCTTC.

This clonotype was detected a few times. The rearrangement links TRBV12-3 or TRBV12-4 to TRBJ2-7, with 11 bases that match TRBD1. With 6 bases clipped from V and 1 base from J, the junction kept 5 bases outside the gene matches. The CDR3 covers 15 residues. The CDR3 region has the DNA TGTGCCAGCAGCCTGGACAGGGGGCTTTCCTACGAGCAGTACTTC. Residues: CASSLDRGLSYEQYF.

Ten or more counts support this clonotype. V gene TRBV7-9 combines with J gene TRBJ2-1; no clear D gene. Trimming removed 5 bases at V and 2 bases at J, with 7 bases between. This CDR3 contains 13 residues. In germline, CDR1 is SEHNR, CDR2 FQNEAQ (reference sequence). The CDR3 spells CASSLDAYNEQFF. Here the CDR3 DNA reads TGTGCCAGCAGCCTTGATGCCTACAATGAGCAGTTCTTC. Full variable domain (missing parts from reference TRBV7-9 and TRBJ2-1): DTGVSQNPRHKITKRGQNVTFRCDPISEHNRLYWYRQTLGQGPEFLTYFQNEAQLEKSRLLSDRFSAERPKGSFSTLEIQRTEQGDSAMYLCASSLDAYNEQFFGPGTRLTVL.

At least ten counts were recorded for this clonotype. The chain carries TRBV7-2 and TRBJ2-2; D is unresolved. The V end was cut by 1 base, the J end by 6 bases, with 12 bases between. Germline CDR1 and CDR2: SGHTA and FQGNSA. This CDR3 is built from 15 residues. In DNA form, the CDR3 reads TGTGCCAGCAGCTTAGTTTCCTCAAGTCCCGGGGAGCTGTTTTTT. As protein: CASSLVSSSPGELFF.

This clonotype was found many times. The chain is built from TRBV4-2 and TRBJ2-5, with TRBD2 matching 10 bases. The V segment lost 0 bases and the J segment 4 bases; nucleotides outside the gene matches: 14. The CDR3 is 19 amino acids. Germline CDR1 LGHNA, CDR2 YNFKEQ. The CDR3 reads CASSQDRPSGGLPGETQYF. As DNA, the CDR3 is TGTGCCAGCAGCCAAGATAGGCCTAGCGGGGGCCTCCCCGGAGAGACCCAGTACTTC.

This clonotype was detected a few times. The rearrangement joins TRBV20-1 to TRBJ1-1, with TRBD1 matching 12 bases. The CDR3 totals 14 residues. V shed 3 bases, J shed 5 bases, and the junction held 4 bases outside the gene matches. In germline, CDR1 is DFQATT, CDR2 SNEGSKA (reference sequence). CDR3 nucleotide sequence: TGCAGTGCTAGGGGACAGGGGGCGCGGACTGAAGCTTTCTTT. Translation gives CSARGQGARTEAFF.

This clonotype showed up many times. The CDR3 loop reads CATSRDFEKLFF. The CDR3 DNA sequence: TGTGCCACCAGCAGAGATTTTGAAAAACTGTTTTTT. J is TRBJ1-4 and V is TRBV15; D gene ambiguous. CDR3 length: 12 residues. Germline V gene data show CDR1 as LNHNV and CDR2 as YYDKDF (reference sequence). V was cut by 0 bases and J by 7 bases, with 3 bases left in between.

The chain combines TRBV10-3 with TRBJ2-7, with D tentatively TRBD1 or TRBD2 (5 bases each). The CDR3 contains 14 residues. V was cut by 7 bases and J by 2 bases, with 15 bases left in between. Germline CDR1 reads ENHRY; CDR2 reads SYGVKD. CDR3 loop: CAINFGGRAYEQYF. CDR3 sequence (DNA): TGTGCCATCAATTTTGGAGGCAGGGCCTACGAGCAGTACTTC.

This clonotype was seen many times. CDR3 sequence reads: CSGELSHEQYF. CDR3 coding DNA: TGCAGTGGGGAACTATCCCACGAGCAGTACTTC. This chain joins TRBV20-1 and TRBJ2-7; D is unclear. Per germline, CDR1 DFQATT and CDR2 SNEGSKA (reference sequence). The V end lost 7 bases, the J end lost 5 bases, and 12 bases lay between the germline ends. The CDR3 has 11 residues.

This clonotype occurred many times. The V call is TRBV6-5, the J call TRBJ2-3; TRBD2 aligns across 8 bases. The CDR3 has 17 residues. Unmatched junction bases numbered 13, after V lost 4 bases and J lost 4 bases. Germline loops: CDR1 MNHEY, CDR2 SVGAGI. CDR3: CASSLSGTRKGADTQYF. CDR3 nucleotides: TGTGCCAGCAGTTTATCCGGGACTAGGAAGGGCGCAGATACGCAGTATTTT.

This clonotype was recorded at least ten times. The rearrangement joins TRBV5-1 to TRBJ2-5; D gene ambiguous. This CDR3 is 12 amino acids long. Trimming cost V 1 base and J 4 bases, with 5 bases left between them. Germline-derived CDR1 and CDR2 are SGHRS and YFSETQ. In DNA, the CDR3 is TGCGCCAGCAGCTTGACCCCAGAGACCCAGTACTTC. As protein: CASSLTPETQYF.

Many counts were recorded for this clonotype. The chain links TRBV5-1 to TRBJ2-3; 7 bases are a match to TRBD1. Trimming cost V 3 bases and J 0 bases; bases outside gene matches: 4. This CDR3 has 15 residues. CDR1 and CDR2 from the germline V gene are SGHRS and YFSETQ. The CDR3 region is CASSSPGQSTDTQYF. CDR3 nucleotides: TGCGCCAGCAGCTCCCCGGGACAGAGCACAGATACGCAGTATTTT.

Many counts were recorded for this clonotype. The DNA for the CDR3 is TGCAGTGCTAGAGATTTCCGGAATAACTATGGCTACACCTTC. As protein: CSARDFRNNYGYTF. The rearrangement uses TRBV20-1 and TRBJ1-2; D gene ambiguous. CDR3 length: 14 residues. CDR1 DFQATT and CDR2 SNEGSKA come from the germline V gene (reference sequence). V gave up 0 bases and J gave up 1 base, with 9 bases separating them.

This clonotype occurred many times. CDR3: CASSIAPGWNTEAFF. The CDR3, as DNA: TGTGCCAGCAGCATAGCCCCGGGGTGGAACACTGAAGCTTTCTTT. V usage is TRBV9 and J usage is TRBJ1-1; no clear D gene. V was shortened by 4 bases and J by 1 base, with 14 bases between the two germline ends. Germline V gives CDR1 SGDLS, CDR2 YYNGEE. This CDR3 is built from 15 residues.

This clonotype was seen ten or more times. The rearrangement joins TRBV12-3 or TRBV12-4 to TRBJ2-1; D is undetermined. The CDR3 has 12 residues. V was trimmed by 4 bases and J by 9 bases, leaving 10 bases between them. The CDR3 DNA reads as TGTGCCAGCAGTTCGCGGTACGGTGAGCAGTTCTTC. It codes for CASSSRYGEQFF.

The chain recombines TRBV7-2 with TRBJ1-5, with D unresolved. V dropped 5 bases and J dropped 6 bases, with 14 bases sitting between them. CDR3 length: 14 residues. Germline V CDR1 and CDR2: SGHTA, FQGNSA. CDR3 DNA sequence: TGTGCCAGCAGCCTAGGCAGTTCCACTCAGCCCCAGCATTTT. Its translation: CASSLGSSTQPQHF.

There are many counts of this clonotype. V and J are TRBV5-1 and TRBJ2-7; D may be TRBD2 (7 bases). This CDR3 is built from 12 residues. V gave up 4 bases and J gave up 6 bases, with 11 bases separating them. The germline CDR1 and CDR2 sequences are SGHRS and YFSETQ. Here the CDR3 DNA reads TGCGCCAGCAGCCCCGGGGGGCGCGAGCAGTACTTC. Translated, it gives CASSPGGREQYF.

This clonotype was detected many times. This chain uses TRBV20-1 with TRBJ2-1, with TRBD2 identical over 8 bases. The CDR3 spans 13 residues. Losses at the gene ends were 6 bases for V and 5 bases for J; bases not matched to a gene: 6. Per germline, CDR1 DFQATT and CDR2 SNEGSKA (reference sequence). The CDR3 coding sequence is TGCAGTGCCCCTGCGGGGGGTAACAATGAGCAGTTCTTC. Translating it yields CSAPAGGNNEQFF.

This clonotype came up many times. The chain combines TRBV5-1 with TRBJ2-1, with 8 bases identical to TRBD1. With 0 bases clipped from V and 2 bases from J, the junction kept 10 bases outside the gene matches. The CDR3 consists of 18 residues. The V gene's germline CDR1 is SGHRS and CDR2 YFSETQ. The CDR3 loop is CASSLDFRTGLTYNEQFF. CDR3 coding DNA: TGCGCCAGCAGCTTGGATTTTAGGACAGGGTTAACCTACAATGAGCAGTTCTTC.

This clonotype was seen many times. The chain carries TRBV20-1 and TRBJ2-5; 8 positions agree with TRBD2. There are 16 residues in the CDR3. Trimming at V came to 6 bases and at J to 5 bases, leaving 17 bases not matched to a gene. Germline CDR1 and CDR2: DFQATT and SNEGSKA (reference sequence). For the CDR3, the DNA is TGCAGTGCCCCCGCCAATGCGGGGGGCCGTTGGGAGACCCAGTACTTC. This encodes CSAPANAGGRWETQYF.

This clonotype was counted many times. The CDR3 spells CASAGPASGGYTGELFF. CDR3 nucleotides: TGCGCCAGCGCCGGCCCAGCTAGCGGGGGATACACCGGGGAGCTGTTTTTT. The rearrangement links TRBV5-1 to TRBJ2-2; 10 nucleotides line up with TRBD2. The CDR3 runs to 17 residues. V was pared by 7 bases and J by 3 bases, with 12 bases of the junction left unmatched. Germline V gene data show CDR1 as SGHRS and CDR2 as YFSETQ.

Only a few counts were recorded for this clonotype. The chain uses TRBV20-1 and TRBJ1-5; D possibly corresponds to TRBD1 (6 bases). V dropped 5 bases and J dropped 1 base, with 18 bases sitting between them. Germline V gene lookup returns CDR1 DFQATT and CDR2 SNEGSKA (reference sequence). The CDR3 has 16 residues. CDR3 region: CSARRGGGASNQPQHF. CDR3 DNA: TGCAGTGCTCGTAGAGGGGGGGGCGCGAGCAATCAGCCCCAGCATTTT.

This clonotype appeared a few times. This sequence joins TRBV20-1 and TRBJ2-7; TRBD2 aligns across 12 bases. The CDR3 spans 12 residues. The J segment lost 5 bases and the V segment lost 6 bases, leaving 2 bases of the junction unmatched. Germline CDR1 and CDR2: DFQATT and SNEGSKA (reference sequence). CDR3 protein: CSARLAGDEQYF. DNA of the CDR3: TGCAGTGCCAGACTAGCGGGGGACGAGCAGTACTTC.